These T cell receptor beta chains were read from a single sample in a study of cytomegalovirus exposure and HLA in healthy donors. Generated by immunoSEQ multiplex PCR, the TCRdb table keeps only in-frame clones and is missing some. The sample includes about 64,000 clones, roughly 94% of them seen just once. Material for sequencing was PBMCs. The receptor set was obtained from a woman aged 18 to 35 in good health and CMV-seropositive. CDR3s include the opening cysteine and the closing phenylalanine or tryptophan. Fields, in order: J gene, clone size, V gene, D gene, CDR3 DNA, CDR3 protein. D genes are given only for firm matches. Size tells how often a clone was seen (once, few, many) or the class of an expanded clone, and some rows leave it out.

TRBJ2-7	.	TRBV7-2	.	TGTGCCAGCAGCTCCGATGGCCGGGCCTACGAGCAGTACTTC	CASSSDGRAYEQYF
TRBJ1-1	.	TRBV28	.	TGTGCCAGCAGGCCGCAAGGAGGAAGTGCGAACACTGAAGCTTTCTTT	CASRPQGGSANTEAFF
TRBJ1-2	.	TRBV6-1	TRBD1	TGTGCCAGCGGGGACAGGGTTAACTATGGCTACACCTTC	CASGDRVNYGYTF
TRBJ1-5	.	TRBV6-5	.	TGTGCCAGCACCGGGACATTCGATAGCAATCAGCCCCAGCATTTT	CASTGTFDSNQPQHF
TRBJ1-4	.	TRBV6-5	TRBD1	TGTGCCAGCAAACAGACAGGGGGCAGGGAAAAACTGTTTTTT	CASKQTGGREKLFF
TRBJ2-3	.	TRBV7-3	TRBD1	TGTGCCAGCAGCTTAGGACAGGGGGGTTGGGTGCAGTATTTT	CASSLGQGGWVQYF
TRBJ2-7	.	TRBV19	TRBD2	TGTGCCAGTAGCCCAGGAGGCGGGGGGGTCTACGAGCAGTACTTC	CASSPGGGGVYEQYF
TRBJ2-2	.	TRBV27	TRBD2	TGTGCCAGCAGTTCCCTTCGCGGGGGGGCCATTAACGGGGAGCTGTTTTTT	CASSSLRGGAINGELFF
TRBJ1-3	.	TRBV28	.	TGTGCCAGCAGTTTTTCGACAGACGCACGCTCTGGAAACACCATATATTTT	CASSFSTDARSGNTIYF
TRBJ1-6	.	TRBV6-6	TRBD1	TGTGCCAGCAGTTACTCGGGGGACAGGGGGACACCCCTCCACTTT	CASSYSGDRGTPLHF
TRBJ1-2	.	TRBV5-1	.	TGCGCCAGCAGCTTGGAGGCTTCCGGGTTTGGCTACACCTTC	CASSLEASGFGYTF
TRBJ2-1	.	TRBV27	TRBD2	TGTGCCAGCAGTTCAGGACTAGGGGAGGGCTACAATGAGCAGTTCTTC	CASSSGLGEGYNEQFF
TRBJ2-6	once	TRBV30	TRBD1	TGTGCCTGGAGGAGGGACAGGGGAGCCTCTGGGGCCAACGTCCTGACTTTC	CAWRRDRGASGANVLTF
TRBJ2-7	.	TRBV19	.	TGTGCCAGTAGCAGGGGTCCTTCGAGCTCCTACGAGCAGTACTTC	CASSRGPSSSYEQYF